This T cell receptor (beta chain) was recorded in a study of cytomegalovirus exposure and HLA in healthy donors. Healthy bone marrow donors supplied every sample. This clone was observed once. The primer mix had 60 Vbeta and 13 Jbeta primers. Some clones are missing from TCRdb's copy, which holds only in-frame ones; the method was immunoSEQ multiplex PCR. The sample lists about 130,000 clones, 65% to 80% occurring once. This CDR3 has 15 residues. Germline-derived CDR1 and CDR2 are SGHAT and FQNNGV. V lost 5 bases and J lost 4; bases outside the gene matches: 8. This chain joins TRBV11-2 and TRBJ1-3, with TRBD1 matching 7 bases. The sequence derives from a male donor in good health and CMV-seropositive. Sequencing input: PBMCs. CDR3 DNA: TGTGCCAGCAGCGCGCGACAGGGCCCCGGAAACACCATATATTTT. It specifies CASSARQGPGNTIYF.